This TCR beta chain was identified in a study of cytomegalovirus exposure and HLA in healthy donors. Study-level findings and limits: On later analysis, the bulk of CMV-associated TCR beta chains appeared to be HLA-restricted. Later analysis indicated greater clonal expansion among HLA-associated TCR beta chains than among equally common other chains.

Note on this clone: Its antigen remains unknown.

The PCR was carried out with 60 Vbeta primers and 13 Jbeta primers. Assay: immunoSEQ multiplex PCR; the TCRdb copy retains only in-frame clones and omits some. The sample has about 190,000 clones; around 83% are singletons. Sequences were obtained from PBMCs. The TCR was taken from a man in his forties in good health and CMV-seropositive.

CDR3 sequence reads: CASSALGLAGGTGELFF. In DNA form, the CDR3 reads TGTGCCAGCAGCGCCCTGGGACTAGCGGGAGGGACCGGGGAGCTGTTTTTT. The rearrangement joins TRBV9 to TRBJ2-2; 16 nucleotides match TRBD2. V shed 3 bases and J 5 bases; nucleotides not matched to a gene: 4. The CDR3 runs 17 residues. Germline CDR1 reads SGDLS; CDR2 reads YYNGEE.